This T cell receptor beta chain originates from a study of blood T cell repertoires in COVID-19. For the study at large: COVID-19 samples, acute and convalescent, were from the United States, Italy and Spain.

Data came from immunoSEQ multiplex PCR; TCRdb stores just in-frame clones and leaves some out. The table records 220,000 or so clones, 90% of them present only once. This CDR3 contains 15 residues. CDR1 is LNHDA, CDR2 SQIVND, per germline (reference sequence). V was clipped by 4 bases and J by 1 base; unmatched bases: 5. The sequenced sample consisted of PBMCs or T cells enriched from blood (not recorded which). The chain joins TRBV19 to TRBJ2-7, with 9 bases matching TRBD1. This sequence originates from a man between 25 and 39 years old who had been exposed to COVID-19. CDR3 amino acids: CASSTTGGLSYEQYF. The CDR3 DNA reads TGTGCCAGTAGTACGACAGGGGGGTTATCCTACGAGCAGTACTTC.